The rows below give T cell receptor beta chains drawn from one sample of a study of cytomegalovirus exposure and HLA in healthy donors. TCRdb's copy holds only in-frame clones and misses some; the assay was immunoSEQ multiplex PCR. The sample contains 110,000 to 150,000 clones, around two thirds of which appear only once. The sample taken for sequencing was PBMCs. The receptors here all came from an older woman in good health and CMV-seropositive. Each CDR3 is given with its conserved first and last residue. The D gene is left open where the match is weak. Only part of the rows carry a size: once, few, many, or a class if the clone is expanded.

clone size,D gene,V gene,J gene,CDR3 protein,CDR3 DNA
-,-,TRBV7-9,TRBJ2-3,CASSLGGHTDTQYF,TGTGCCAGCAGCTTAGGGGGCCACACAGATACGCAGTATTTT
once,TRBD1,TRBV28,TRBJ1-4,CASSLQGAANEKLFF,TGTGCCAGCAGTTTACAGGGGGCGGCTAATGAAAAACTGTTTTTT
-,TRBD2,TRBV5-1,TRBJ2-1,CASSSSGRWYNEQFF,TGCGCCAGCAGCAGTAGCGGGAGGTGGTACAATGAGCAGTTCTTC
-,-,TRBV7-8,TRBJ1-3,CASSFTPNSGNTIYF,TGTGCCAGCAGCTTTACACCAAACTCTGGAAACACCATATATTTT
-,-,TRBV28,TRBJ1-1,CASSSPAGNTEAFF,TGTGCCAGCAGTTCCCCCGCAGGGAACACTGAAGCTTTCTTT
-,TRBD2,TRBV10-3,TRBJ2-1,CAISLEASGRYEQFF,TGTGCCATCAGTTTGGAGGCTAGCGGGAGGTACGAGCAGTTCTTC
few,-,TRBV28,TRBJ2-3,CASSSPTRSTDTQYF,TGTGCCAGCAGTTCACCGACACGTAGCACAGATACGCAGTATTTT
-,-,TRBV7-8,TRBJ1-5,CASSSRDNNQPQHF,TGTGCCAGCAGCTCCCGGGACAACAATCAGCCCCAGCATTTT
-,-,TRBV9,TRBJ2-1,CASSVGQGNYNEQFF,TGTGCCAGCAGCGTAGGGCAGGGGAATTACAATGAGCAGTTCTTC
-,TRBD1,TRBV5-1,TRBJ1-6,CASSSTGGSYNSPLHF,TGCGCCAGCAGCTCGACAGGGGGCTCCTATAATTCACCCCTCCACTTT
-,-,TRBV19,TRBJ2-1,CASSTSGPEQFF,TGTGCCAGTAGTACCTCAGGGCCCGAGCAGTTCTTC
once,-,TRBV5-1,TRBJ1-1,CASSLAGNGPEAFF,TGCGCCAGCAGCTTGGCAGGTAATGGGCCTGAAGCTTTCTTT
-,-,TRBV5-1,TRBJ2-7,CASSLVTGSSYEQYF,TGCGCCAGCAGCTTGGTTACAGGGAGCTCCTACGAGCAGTACTTC
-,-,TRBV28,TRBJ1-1,CASSIASRGLTEAFF,TGTGCCAGCAGTATCGCCTCTAGGGGACTCACTGAAGCTTTCTTT
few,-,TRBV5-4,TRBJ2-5,CASSSQGVWETQYF,TGTGCCAGCAGCTCACAGGGTGTTTGGGAGACCCAGTACTTC
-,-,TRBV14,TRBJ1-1,CASSHRGGITEAFF,TGTGCCAGCAGCCATCGGGGGGGCATCACTGAAGCTTTCTTT
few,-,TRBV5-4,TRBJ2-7,CASSKDGEPYEQYF,TGTGCCAGCAGCAAGGACGGGGAACCCTACGAGCAGTACTTC
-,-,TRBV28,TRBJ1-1,CASTSEGATRNTEAFF,TGTGCCAGCACCTCTGAAGGGGCTACCAGGAACACTGAAGCTTTCTTT
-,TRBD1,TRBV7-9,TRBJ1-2,CASSLLLPGQNYGYTF,TGTGCCAGCAGCTTGCTTCTACCGGGACAGAACTATGGCTACACCTTC
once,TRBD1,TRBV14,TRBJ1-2,CASSPQGRRYGYTF,TGTGCCAGCAGCCCACAGGGGCGAAGGTATGGCTACACCTTC
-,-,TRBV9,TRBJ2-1,CASSTRPLPGEQFF,TGTGCCAGCAGCACCCGACCCCTCCCAGGTGAGCAGTTCTTC
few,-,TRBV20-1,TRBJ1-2,CSAAQGGYTF,TGCAGTGCCGCACAGGGTGGCTACACCTTC
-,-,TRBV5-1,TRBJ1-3,CASSPDSISGNTIYF,TGCGCCAGCAGCCCGGACAGTATCTCTGGAAACACCATATATTTT
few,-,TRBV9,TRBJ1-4,CASSVAPPGGGNEKLFF,TGTGCCAGCAGCGTAGCTCCCCCGGGGGGCGGAAATGAAAAACTGTTTTTT
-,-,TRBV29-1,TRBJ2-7,CSVVGHSTPYEQYF,TGCAGCGTTGTAGGACACTCGACCCCCTACGAGCAGTACTTC
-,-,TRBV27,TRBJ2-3,CASSITSGTRQMGPQYF,TGTGCCAGCAGTATTACCTCAGGGACACGGCAGATGGGGCCGCAGTATTTT
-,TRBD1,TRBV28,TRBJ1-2,CASSSGQGSVANYGYTF,TGTGCCAGCAGCTCGGGACAGGGGAGTGTGGCTAACTATGGCTACACCTTC
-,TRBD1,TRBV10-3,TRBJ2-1,CAISDRDRGYNEQFF,TGTGCCATCAGTGACCGGGACAGGGGGTATAATGAGCAGTTCTTC
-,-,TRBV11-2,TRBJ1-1,CASSLDLTGNTEAFF,TGTGCCAGCAGCTTAGATCTGACGGGGAACACTGAAGCTTTCTTT
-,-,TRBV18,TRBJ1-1,CASSPPGGNTEAFF,TGTGCCAGCTCACCACCGGGGGGGAACACTGAAGCTTTCTTT
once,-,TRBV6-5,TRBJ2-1,CASRRGGRSYNEQFF,TGTGCCAGCAGGAGGGGGGGCCGCTCCTACAATGAGCAGTTCTTC